This record looks at one T cell receptor (beta chain) sequence and its context. What it recognizes is unknown. Germline CDR1 and CDR2: SGHAT and FQNNGV. V lost 5 bases to trimming and J lost 8 bases, with 18 bases between them. This CDR3 contains 15 residues. These data are taken from a study of regulatory T cells in long-lasting Graves disease. With iRepertoire HTBI primers and Arm-PCR of CDR3 regions, TCR beta libraries were built. TCRdb re-derived calls from the multiplex PCR reads in MiXCR, one entry per CDR3 protein. The sample shows about 540,000 distinct CDR3 sequences, around an eighth of them seen only once. Time point in this sample: newly diagnosed GD, antithyroid drugs for less than 3 months. PBMCs provided the RNA from which the TCR library was made. Study-wide points: Limited sample numbers may have lowered accuracy.

These records were also assigned to another study, of T cells in Graves' hyperthyroidism and ophthalmopathy. That paper notes: Clinical symptoms, serum thyroxine, TRAb, thyroid ultrasound and orbital computed tomography informed diagnoses. Primed by the HTBI set, a first-round RT-PCR was run on the TCR CDR3.

The V call is TRBV11-2, the J call TRBJ1-4; no reliable D call. This receptor was taken from a man under 40 with Graves disease. The material sequenced was peripheral blood mononuclear cells (PBMCs), taken at new diagnosis, from a patient treated with antithyroid drugs. CDR3 amino acids: CASSNSRALGEKLFF. CDR3 DNA sequence: TGTGCCAGCAGCAACAGCCGGGCGCTAGGGGAAAAACTGTTTTTT.